These 10 T cell receptor beta chains were sequenced from one sample in a study of blood T cell repertoires in COVID-19. Using immunoSEQ multiplex PCR, the repertoire was profiled, and TCRdb retains in-frame clones only, with some absent. The sample has 250,000 to 300,000 clones; approximately 90% are singletons. The sequenced material came from peripheral blood. The receptor source for this set is a woman aged 25-40 years with COVID-19, enrolled during active disease.

The genes are TRBV5-1 and TRBJ2-1; the match to TRBD2 covers 9 bases. Germline assignment: CDR1 SGHRS and CDR2 YFSETQ. Trimming removed 3 bases from V and 8 bases from J; junction bases left unmatched: 6. The CDR3 totals 14 residues. This CDR3 is CASSWGLALDEQFF. The CDR3 DNA is TGCGCCAGCAGCTGGGGACTAGCCCTCGATGAGCAGTTCTTC.

The rearrangement joins TRBV6-5 to TRBJ1-1; TRBD1 matches 9 bases. V lost 6 bases to trimming and J lost 4 bases; unmatched junction nucleotides: 3. This CDR3 spans 13 amino acids. Germline CDR1 MNHEY, CDR2 SVGAGI. The DNA of the CDR3 is TGTGCCAGCAGGGACAGGGGAACCACTGAAGCTTTCTTT. It encodes CASRDRGTTEAFF.

This chain connects TRBV5-4 to TRBJ2-1; D is ambiguous. This CDR3 comprises 17 residues. V was cut by 0 bases and J by 0 bases, with 13 bases left in between. Germline lookup yields CDR1 SGHNT and CDR2 YYREEE (reference sequence). CDR3 sequence reads: CASSLASGRVSYNEQFF. The CDR3 DNA follows: TGTGCCAGCAGCTTGGCCTCTGGTCGGGTCTCCTACAATGAGCAGTTCTTC.

Worth noting for this clone: This sample includes further DNA sequences coding for the same CDR3. The rearrangement joins TRBV20-1 to TRBJ1-1; D gene ambiguous. V was pared by 3 bases and J by 3 bases, with 5 bases between. This CDR3 has 11 amino acids. Germline V gene data show CDR1 as DFQATT and CDR2 as SNEGSKA (reference sequence). The CDR3 spells CSARRDTEAFF. The CDR3 DNA reads as TGCAGTGCTAGGAGAGACACTGAAGCTTTCTTT.

The J gene is TRBJ2-2, the V gene TRBV19, with D possibly TRBD1 on 5 matching bases. Germline CDR1 reads LNHDA; CDR2 reads SQIVND (reference sequence). The CDR3 has 15 amino acids. V lost 2 bases and J lost 1, with 8 bases in between. CDR3 amino acids: CASSIYQGNTGELFF. The DNA of the CDR3 is TGTGCCAGTAGTATATACCAGGGGAACACCGGGGAGCTGTTTTTT.

The chain uses TRBV30 and TRBJ1-1; the D gene is possibly TRBD1 (5 bases). V shed 0 bases and J shed 11 bases, with 19 bases lying between them. In germline, CDR1 is GTSNPN, CDR2 SVGIG (reference sequence). The CDR3 runs to 14 residues. In nucleotides, the CDR3 is TGTGCCTGGAGTGTCGGGCTGGGGGGATTTGAGGCTTTCTTT. Translated: CAWSVGLGGFEAFF.

The CDR3 region has the DNA TGTGCCAGCAGCTTAGATCTAAGCTCTAGCGTGGATGAGCAGTTCTTC. Amino acids: CASSLDLSSSVDEQFF. The V gene is TRBV11-2, the J gene TRBJ2-1, with D perhaps matching TRBD2 (6 bases). V shed 0 bases and J shed 8 bases, with 17 bases lying between them. CDR1 and CDR2 from the germline V gene are SGHAT and FQNNGV. The CDR3 spans 16 residues.

The chain joins TRBV19 to TRBJ1-5, with D maybe TRBD1 (5 bases). CDR1 is LNHDA and CDR2 is SQIVND in the germline V gene (reference sequence). CDR3 length: 14 residues. V was shortened by 1 base and J by 3 bases, with 7 bases between the two germline ends. For the CDR3, the DNA is TGTGCCAGTAGTATAGCAGGGAACAATCAGCCCCAGCATTTT. Its translation is CASSIAGNNQPQHF.

The genes are TRBV2 and TRBJ1-6, with 7 positions matching TRBD1. The germline CDR1 and CDR2 sequences are SNHLY and FYNNEI. The CDR3 has 13 amino acids. Germline trimming cut 7 bases from V and 6 bases from J; bases unmatched to any gene: 3. This CDR3 reads CASTGQINSPLHF. In nucleotides, the CDR3 is TGTGCCAGCACGGGACAGATTAATTCACCCCTCCACTTT.

This chain connects TRBV28 to TRBJ2-7; D perhaps matches TRBD1 (6 bases). Trimming stripped 3 bases from V and 3 bases from J, with 12 bases between. The CDR3 spans 14 residues. Germline CDR1 reads MDHEN; CDR2 reads SYDVKM. The CDR3 nucleotides are TGTGCCAGCAGTTTTGAGACAGGTGTCTACGAGCAGTACTTC. Translated: CASSFETGVYEQYF.